This T cell receptor beta chain was retrieved from a study of CD8 T cells in Susac syndrome. Germline-derived CDR1 and CDR2 are DFQATT and SNEGSKA (reference sequence). Trimming removed 1 base at V and 0 bases at J, with 6 bases between. This CDR3 has 13 residues. cDNA came from roughly 0.53 to 1 ug RNA primed by random hexamers. TCRdb reprocessed the immunoSEQ multiplex PCR reads with MiXCR, giving one entry per CDR3 protein. The table lists fewer than 350,000 distinct CDR3 sequences, over 75% of them singletons. The receptor's source is a human donor with multiple sclerosis. The genes are TRBV20-1 and TRBJ2-5; D unclear. What was sequenced was CD8+ T cells from PBMCs. CDR3 sequence: CSARGQYQETQYF. In DNA form, the CDR3 reads TGCAGTGCTAGAGGGCAGTACCAAGAGACCCAGTACTTC.